This T cell receptor beta chain was recovered during a study of blood T cells in healthy people across ages. About the research overall: The capture of about one barcoded beta molecule per two T cells was achieved by template switching.

Primers used in a second PCR of about 6 to 11 cycles were a sample-barcoded 5' primer and a J-beta primer mix. MiXCR was run by TCRdb on the 5' RACE reads, yielding one entry per CDR3 protein. Among about 1.6 million distinct CDR3 sequences, roughly 30% were seen once, and the ten largest hold 11%. The CDR3 totals 15 residues. Germline CDR1 MNHEY, CDR2 SMNVEV (reference sequence). V dropped 5 bases and J dropped 7; count of bases not matched to a gene: 2. Worth noting for this clonotype: Its cognate antigen is unknown.

Broader study findings: Estimated diversity that came from one million T cells was considered an underestimate.

The sample consisted of blood. V gene TRBV27 combines with J gene TRBJ2-1; 16 nucleotides align to TRBD2. This clonotype originated in a woman aged 25 to 39 in good health. In DNA, the CDR3 is TGTGCCAGCAGTAAGGGACTAGCGGGAGGGAATGAGCAGTTCTTC. This sequence encodes CASSKGLAGGNEQFF.